Each of the 20 T cell receptor beta chains below was sequenced from the same sample in a study of T cells in tuberculosis. Sequencing used immunoSEQ multiplex PCR; TCRdb keeps in-frame clones, though not all of them. The table has around 26,000 clones, over 85% seen once; the top ten hold 15% to 20%. Sequences were obtained from PBMCs. The receptors stem from a donor between 10 and 29 years old with latent tuberculosis or without tuberculosis infection. Some clones in this sample may be carry-over from other donors' samples.

The chain uses TRBV10-3 and TRBJ1-2; D is undetermined. Looked up from germline, CDR1 is ENHRY and CDR2 is SYGVKD. V lost 2 bases and J 2 bases, leaving 9 bases between the germline ends. This CDR3 region has 14 residues. The CDR3 DNA sequence: TGTGCCATCAGTGAGAGGGAGCAAAACTATGGCTACACCTTC. Amino acids: CAISEREQNYGYTF.

The genes are TRBV29-1 and TRBJ2-7; 12 bases map to TRBD1. The CDR3 has 13 amino acids. Germline-derived CDR1 and CDR2 are SQVTM and ANQGSEA. J was trimmed by 6 bases and V by 4 bases; bases with no gene match: 4. CDR3 sequence (DNA): TGCAGCGTTGTATGGGACAGGGGGCGCGAGCAGTACTTC. It is translated as CSVVWDRGREQYF.

The count of this clone is one. This chain connects TRBV19 to TRBJ1-1; possible D gene TRBD1, 6 bases. The CDR3 length is 15 residues. With 5 bases removed from V and 4 bases from J, the gap between germline ends came to 17 bases. Per germline, CDR1 LNHDA and CDR2 SQIVND (reference sequence). CDR3 in DNA: TGTGCCAGTAGTCCCATAACAGGGCGAGGCACTGAAGCTTTCTTT. Amino acid sequence: CASSPITGRGTEAFF.

This sequence joins TRBV11-2 and TRBJ1-1, with TRBD1 identical over 9 bases. There are 19 residues in the CDR3. The V and J ends lost 1 base and 6 bases, in that order; junction bases with no gene match: 18. Germline V lookup: CDR1 SGHAT, CDR2 FQNNGV. CDR3 protein: CASSLGFRWRQGGYAEAFF. The DNA of the CDR3 is TGTGCCAGCAGCTTAGGGTTCAGGTGGAGACAGGGGGGCTACGCTGAAGCTTTCTTT.

This chain joins TRBV19 and TRBJ1-1; D is uncertain. The CDR3 runs to 14 residues. Trimming left V 5 bases short and J 3 bases short, with 13 bases between. Germline CDR1 is LNHDA and CDR2 is SQIVND (reference sequence). CDR3 DNA sequence: TGTGCCAGTAGTCCCGGCAGGTGGGACACTGAAGCTTTCTTT. Its protein product is CASSPGRWDTEAFF.

The V call is TRBV30, the J call TRBJ1-4, with 9 bases matching TRBD1. Trimming took 2 bases from V and 2 from J; bases not matched to a gene: 6. The CDR3 is made up of 16 amino acids. Germline-derived CDR1 and CDR2 are GTSNPN and SVGIG (reference sequence). The CDR3 DNA sequence: TGTGCCTGGAGTACGGGGACAGGGTTCACTAATGAAAAACTGTTTTTT. This gives the protein CAWSTGTGFTNEKLFF.

The chain is built from TRBV19 and TRBJ2-7, with 9 bases matching TRBD1. This CDR3 region has 14 residues. V gave up 5 bases and J gave up 2 bases; unmatched junction bases: 4. CDR1 is LNHDA and CDR2 is SQIVND in the germline V gene (reference sequence). The DNA of the CDR3 is TGTGCCAGTAGTGGACAGGGGCGTACCTACGAGCAGTACTTC. As protein: CASSGQGRTYEQYF.

V gene TRBV19 combines with J gene TRBJ2-7; a weak D match, TRBD2 (5 bases). Trimming stripped 5 bases from V and 7 bases from J, with 24 bases between. CDR1 is LNHDA, CDR2 SQIVND, per germline (reference sequence). The CDR3 is 16 residues long. The CDR3 DNA sequence: TGTGCCAGTAGTCCGAGGACGGCTAAACTGTCGGGAGAGCAGTACTTC. This codes for CASSPRTAKLSGEQYF.

CDR3 sequence reads: CASSVAHYQETQYF. The DNA of the CDR3 is TGTGCCAGCAGCGTAGCGCACTATCAAGAGACCCAGTACTTC. The rearrangement links TRBV9 to TRBJ2-5, with D hard to call. The CDR3 consists of 14 residues. Per the germline V gene, CDR1 is SGDLS and CDR2 is YYNGEE. Deletions cut 0 bases from V and 2 bases from J, with 8 bases between.

This clone was seen a handful of times. J is TRBJ2-1 and V is TRBV18; 9 bases are shared with TRBD1. The CDR3 contains 14 residues. Per germline, CDR1 KGHSH and CDR2 LQKENI. V lost 6 bases and J lost 7; bases outside the gene matches: 7. This CDR3 reads CASSPGTGLNEQFF. In DNA, the CDR3 is TGTGCCAGCTCTCCCGGGACAGGGTTGAATGAGCAGTTCTTC.

The J gene is TRBJ1-4, the V gene TRBV7-2; D gene ambiguous. The CDR3 totals 15 residues. Trimming removed 5 bases at V and 2 bases at J, with 12 bases between. Germline V lookup: CDR1 SGHTA, CDR2 FQGNSA. CDR3: CASSLPSGTNEKLFF. As DNA, the CDR3 is TGTGCCAGCAGCCTCCCTTCGGGGACTAATGAAAAACTGTTTTTT.

This chain links TRBV5-6 with TRBJ1-1; 7 nucleotides match TRBD1. CDR1 and CDR2 (germline): SGHDT, YYEEEE. J lost 6 bases, V lost 2 bases, and 4 bases had no gene match. This CDR3 contains 13 residues. CDR3 amino acids: CASSLRQGAEAFF. The CDR3 DNA sequence: TGTGCCAGCAGCTTAAGACAGGGCGCTGAAGCTTTCTTT.

V gene TRBV19 combines with J gene TRBJ1-2, with 9 bases identical to TRBD1. The CDR3 is made up of 15 amino acids. Germline CDR1 and CDR2: LNHDA and SQIVND (reference sequence). The ends lost 5 bases at V and 4 bases at J; junction bases unmatched: 8. The CDR3 loop is CASSPRDRVIYGYTF. The CDR3 DNA is TGTGCCAGTAGTCCTAGGGACAGGGTCATCTATGGCTACACCTTC.

The chain is built from TRBV7-2 and TRBJ2-1, with 7 bases matching TRBD2. Germline CDR1 SGHTA, CDR2 FQGNSA. V was pared by 1 base and J by 12 bases, with 6 bases of the junction left unmatched. This CDR3 spans 13 amino acids. The chain's CDR3 is CASSLGGGAGQFF. In DNA form, the CDR3 reads TGTGCCAGCAGCTTAGGCGGGGGAGCGGGGCAGTTCTTC.

This clone was observed once. The chain carries TRBV6-6 and TRBJ2-7; a possible D gene is TRBD2 (6 bases). The CDR3 contains 13 residues. CDR1 and CDR2 (germline): MNHNY, SVGAGI (reference sequence). Between the trimmed V and J ends, which lost 11 bases and 3 bases, there was a span of 17 bases. This chain's CDR3 is CAGRRGRDYEQYF. The CDR3 DNA reads as TGTGCCGGGAGGAGGGGCAGGGACTACGAGCAGTACTTC.

The chain employs TRBV7-9 and TRBJ1-1; D is ambiguous. CDR3 length: 13 residues. The V end lost 8 bases, the J end lost 0 bases, and 10 bases lay between the germline ends. Germline V CDR1 and CDR2: SEHNR, FQNEAQ (reference sequence). DNA for the CDR3: TGTGCCAGCTGTCGGGAGATGAACACTGAAGCTTTCTTT. It yields the protein CASCREMNTEAFF. Complete variable domain (other parts from reference TRBV7-9 and TRBJ1-1): DTGVSQNPRHKITKRGQNVTFRCDPISEHNRLYWYRQTLGQGPEFLTYFQNEAQLEKSRLLSDRFSAERPKGSFSTLEIQRTEQGDSAMYLCASCREMNTEAFFGQGTRLTVV.

V and J are TRBV5-1 and TRBJ2-2, with TRBD2 identical over 12 bases. Germline CDR1 SGHRS, CDR2 YFSETQ. V lost 5 bases and J lost 3; bases outside the gene matches: 5. This CDR3 region has 16 residues. The CDR3 reads CASRYGTSGYTGELFF. The CDR3 DNA reads as TGCGCCAGCAGATATGGGACTAGCGGGTACACCGGGGAGCTGTTTTTT.

V gene TRBV5-1 combines with J gene TRBJ1-2; 8 nucleotides match TRBD1. CDR3 size: 13 residues. V was clipped by 5 bases and J by 3 bases; unmatched bases: 3. The germline V gene encodes CDR1 SGHRS and CDR2 YFSETQ. The CDR3 coding sequence is TGCGCCAGCAGAGAACAGGGGGACTATGGCTACACCTTC. Translating it yields CASREQGDYGYTF.

The chain is built from TRBV2 and TRBJ1-5, with D unresolved. V shed 7 bases and J shed 5 bases, with 12 bases lying between them. Germline CDR1 reads SNHLY; CDR2 reads FYNNEI. The CDR3 has 13 residues. The chain's CDR3 is CASNKVEDQPQHF. The CDR3 bases are TGTGCCAGCAACAAGGTGGAGGATCAGCCCCAGCATTTT.

V usage is TRBV27 and J usage is TRBJ1-5; TRBD1 matches at 7 bases. V was clipped by 8 bases and J by 1 base; unmatched bases: 23. This CDR3 has 20 amino acids. Germline loops: CDR1 MNHEY, CDR2 SMNVEV (reference sequence). The CDR3 region is CASQPTRQGLISLSNQPQHF. CDR3 bases: TGTGCCAGCCAACCAACTAGACAGGGTCTGATTTCTTTGAGCAATCAGCCCCAGCATTTT.